This T cell receptor beta chain was sequenced in a study of TIL therapy for anti-PD-1-resistant metastatic lung cancer (dated by TCRdb to about 2021). Some background on the complete study: Before any PD-1/PD-L1 blockade was given, tumors were harvested, nivolumab was then administered, and patients who progressed went on to receive lymphodepletion, an infusion of expanded TIL, and IL-2. Among the enrolled patients, the median age was approximately 49 years (range about 35-75), and the median tumor PD-L1 proportion score was about 6%. Most of the cohort had lung adenocarcinoma, a handful of tumors were EGFR-mutant and two were ALK-rearranged, and half of the patients were current or former smokers. Across the cohort, whole-exome sequencing showed a median non-synonymous tumor mutation burden of approximately 1.5 mutations per megabase. T cell receptor beta sequencing of tumor and peripheral blood was used to follow clonotypes across the tumor, the expanded TIL product and serial blood samples. Study-wide conclusions, independent of this receptor: The cohort was highly selected, including more treatment-naive, never-smoker and oncogene-addicted patients than is typical, which limits generalizability. The study protocol defined all tumor marker inferences as exploratory. The baseline peripheral repertoire was partially replaced by infused TIL clonotypes, which then decayed over months, and no apparent association between persistence and response was found.

The time point tag for this specimen amounts to: pre-treatment sample, taken before nivolumab and TIL therapy. A phase I trial run at two centers enrolled adults with stage 4 NSCLC between October 2017 and early 2020. Samples came from a single-arm, open-label phase I trial of tumor-infiltrating lymphocyte therapy with nivolumab in advanced non-small cell lung cancer. Mononuclear cells from blood collected in EDTA tubes were isolated on a Ficoll gradient and snap-frozen as pellets, and DNA was then extracted using a Qiagen mini-prep kit. Note on this clone: Which antigen it targets is not known. No per-base quality is available; no much larger clone lies one base away.

The immunoSEQ v3 hsTCRB kit was used to amplify TCR beta CDR3 regions from genomic DNA through bias-controlled multiplex PCR. An Illumina NextSeq 500 was used to sequence the TCR libraries, reaching roughly 2.2 million read pairs at survey level or about 4.5-6 million at deep level. Concerning the study's data processing: V, D and J genes were assigned, non-productive sequences were removed, and clonality was reported by immunoSEQ Analyzer software. To compare repertoires between infused TIL and blood, productive Simpson clonality was used along with the Morisita overlap index of productive TRB rearrangements. Absolute clonotype counts in blood were estimated by multiplying the lymphocyte count by the CD3+ fraction and by the productive frequency of the clone. In its TCRdb copy, this immuneACCESS table keeps in-frame sequences only and misses some clones. Where compared with another copy, unresolved V genes explain less than half of these, and the others have no known cause. V, J and clone size derive from that table, while D and trimming were established from the DNA sequence. The sample includes over 10,000 clones, with nearly 80% observed a single time. The ten top clones hold about 9.5% of the sample.

The germline V gene provides CDR1 ENHRY and CDR2 SYGVKD. The junction shows trimming of 6 bases on V and 1 base on J, plus 15 bases between the germline ends. The CDR3 sequence holds 15 residues, the cysteine and phenylalanine included. Only the CDR3 DNA is retained, 45 bases long and in frame from the first base. The specimen comprised blood, sampled at baseline. The sequence links TRBV10-3 to TRBJ1-1, with the D segment identity uncertain. This receptor was identified in a person aged 25-85 years with non-small cell lung cancer. CDR3 loop: CAIREAGGANTEAFF. The DNA reads as follows: TGTGCCATCAGAGAAGCTGGTGGAGCGAACACTGAAGCTTTCTTT.